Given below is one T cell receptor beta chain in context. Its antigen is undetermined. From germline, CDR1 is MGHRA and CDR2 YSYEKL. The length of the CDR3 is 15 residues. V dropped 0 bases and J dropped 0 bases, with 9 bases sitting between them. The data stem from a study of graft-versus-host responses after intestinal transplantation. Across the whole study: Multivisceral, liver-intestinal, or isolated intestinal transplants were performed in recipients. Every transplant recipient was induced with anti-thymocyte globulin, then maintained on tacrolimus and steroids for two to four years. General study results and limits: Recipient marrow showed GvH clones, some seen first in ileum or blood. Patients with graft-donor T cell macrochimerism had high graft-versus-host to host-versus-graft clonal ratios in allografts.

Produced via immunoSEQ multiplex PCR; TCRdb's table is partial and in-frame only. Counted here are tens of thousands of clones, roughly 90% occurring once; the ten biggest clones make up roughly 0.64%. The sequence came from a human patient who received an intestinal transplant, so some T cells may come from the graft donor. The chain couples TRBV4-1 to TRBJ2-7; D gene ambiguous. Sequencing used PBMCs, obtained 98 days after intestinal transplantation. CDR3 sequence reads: CASSQETDPSYEQYF. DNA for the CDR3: TGCGCCAGCAGCCAAGAGACGGACCCCTCCTACGAGCAGTACTTC.